The T cell receptor beta chain described here comes from a study of cytomegalovirus exposure and HLA in healthy donors. Across the whole study: Among about 179 million T cells, an earlier analysis found roughly 100 million unique TCR beta sequences. Study-level points and caveats: Analyzed later, most CMV-associated TCR beta chains appeared HLA-restricted.

60 Vbeta and 13 Jbeta primers were used in PCR. Per the original data handling: Later, an analysis found around 80 million unique TCR beta chains, and about 9.9 million of these were shared. Clones were read by immunoSEQ multiplex PCR, and TCRdb kept only the in-frame ones, dropping some. The V and J calls and the clone size are those of that table, but D and trimming were determined from the DNA. Its listing shows fewer than 95,000 clones. CDR1 and CDR2 from the germline V gene are SGHTS and YDEGEE. CDR3 length: 13 amino acids. Trimming stripped 2 bases from V and 6 bases from J, with 11 bases between. Remarks on this clone: Its specificity is not known.

The TCR originated in a woman between 40 and 50 years old in good health and CMV-seropositive. What was sequenced was PBMCs. The J gene is TRBJ1-2, the V gene TRBV5-8; D uncertain. The CDR3 DNA reads as TGTGCCAGCAGCTTTTCAGTTTCCAATGGCTACACCTTC. This gives the protein CASSFSVSNGYTF. The whole variable domain, filled in from reference TRBV5-8 and TRBJ1-2, reads EAGVTQSPTHLIKTRGQQATLRCSPISGHTSVYWYQQALGLGLQFLLWYDEGEERNRGNFPPRFSGRQFPNYSSELNVNALELEDSALYLCASSFSVSNGYTFGSGTRLTVV.